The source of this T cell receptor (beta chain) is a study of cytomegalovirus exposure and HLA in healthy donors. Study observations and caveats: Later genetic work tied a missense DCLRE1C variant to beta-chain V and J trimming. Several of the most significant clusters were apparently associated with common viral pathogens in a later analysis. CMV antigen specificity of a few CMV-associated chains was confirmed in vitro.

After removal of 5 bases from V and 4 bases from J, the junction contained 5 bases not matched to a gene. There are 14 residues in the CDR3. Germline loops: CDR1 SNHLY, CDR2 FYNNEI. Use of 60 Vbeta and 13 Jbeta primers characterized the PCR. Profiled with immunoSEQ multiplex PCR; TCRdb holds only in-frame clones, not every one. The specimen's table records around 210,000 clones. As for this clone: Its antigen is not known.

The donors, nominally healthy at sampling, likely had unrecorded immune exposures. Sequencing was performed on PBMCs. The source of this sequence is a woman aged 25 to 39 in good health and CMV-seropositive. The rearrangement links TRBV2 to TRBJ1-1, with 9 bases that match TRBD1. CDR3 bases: TGTGCCAGCAGTTCGGGGACAGGGTTCACTGAAGCTTTCTTT. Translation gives CASSSGTGFTEAFF. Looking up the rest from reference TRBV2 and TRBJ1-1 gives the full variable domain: EPEVTQTPSHQVTQMGQEVILRCVPISNHLYFYWYRQILGQKVEFLVSFYNNEISEKSEIFDDQFSVERPDGSNFTLKIRSTKLEDSAMYFCASSSGTGFTEAFFGQGTRLTVV.